Listed here are 22 T cell receptor beta chains from one sample, sequenced in a study of cytomegalovirus exposure and HLA in healthy donors. The PCR employed 60 Vbeta primers together with 13 Jbeta primers. Some clones are missing from TCRdb's copy, which holds only in-frame ones; the method was immunoSEQ multiplex PCR. The data hold around 140,000 clones, with 50% to 75% observed a single time. The sequenced sample consisted of PBMCs. These receptor sequences come from a woman aged 40 to 50 in good health and CMV-seronegative.

This clone was seen more than once but under ten times. This rearrangement joins TRBV2 to TRBJ1-5, with 7 bases matching TRBD1. CDR3 length equals 15 residues. V lost 7 bases to trimming and J lost 6 bases; unmatched junction nucleotides: 12. Germline CDR1 is SNHLY and CDR2 is FYNNEI. The CDR3 region is CASTSKGGHFQPQHF. As DNA, the CDR3 is TGTGCCAGCACCAGTAAAGGGGGCCATTTTCAGCCCCAGCATTTT.

The chain recombines TRBV5-1 with TRBJ2-5; D is perhaps TRBD2 (6 bases). The V end lost 0 bases, the J end lost 4 bases, and 13 bases lay between the germline ends. CDR3 length: 15 residues. Germline V gene lookup returns CDR1 SGHRS and CDR2 YFSETQ. Here the CDR3 DNA reads TGCGCCAGCAGCTTGGAAGGGACTCGGGGAGAGACCCAGTACTTC. This translates into CASSLEGTRGETQYF.

The genes are TRBV18 and TRBJ1-1; D gene uncertain. Trimming pared 3 bases from V and 4 bases from J, leaving 18 bases between. The CDR3 extends over 16 amino acids. Germline V gene sequence: CDR1 KGHSH, CDR2 LQKENI. The CDR3 region is CASSPVRWRDGTEAFF. For the CDR3, the DNA is TGTGCCAGCTCACCGGTGAGGTGGAGGGATGGCACTGAAGCTTTCTTT.

The genes are TRBV13 and TRBJ1-3; 8 nucleotides match TRBD1. Germline CDR1 reads PRHDT; CDR2 reads FYEKMQ (reference sequence). V shed 0 bases and J 3 bases; nucleotides not matched to a gene: 4. The CDR3 loop spans 16 amino acids. The CDR3 DNA follows: TGTGCCAGCAGCTTAGGGTGGGACAGGCTTGGAAACACCATATATTTT. This translates into CASSLGWDRLGNTIYF.

The V gene is TRBV28, the J gene TRBJ1-5; the match to TRBD1 covers 10 bases. The CDR3 is 13 residues long. Per the germline V gene, CDR1 is MDHEN and CDR2 is SYDVKM. V trimming: 8 bases; J trimming: 6 bases; junction bases outside the gene matches: 4. DNA of the CDR3: TGTGCCAGCCGGACAGGGGGGGGTCAGCCCCAGCATTTT. This sequence encodes CASRTGGGQPQHF.

The chain couples TRBV11-2 to TRBJ2-1, with TRBD2 matching 7 bases. CDR1 and CDR2 from the germline V gene are SGHAT and FQNNGV. This CDR3 has 14 amino acids. Trimming removed 3 bases from V and 10 bases from J; junction bases left unmatched: 9. The chain's CDR3 is CASSLGGGLGEQFF. The CDR3, as DNA: TGTGCCAGCAGCTTGGGGGGTGGACTAGGGGAGCAGTTCTTC.

This chain links TRBV6-4 with TRBJ1-6, with 11 bases identical to TRBD1. Trimming cost V 2 bases and J 9 bases; bases outside gene matches: 0. Germline loops: CDR1 MRHNA, CDR2 SNTAGT. The CDR3 sequence is 14 residues long. This chain's CDR3 is CASSDGTGGSPLHF. The CDR3 nucleotides read TGTGCCAGCAGTGACGGGACAGGGGGTTCACCCCTCCACTTT.

The V and J genes are TRBV7-2 and TRBJ1-1, with TRBD1 identical over 7 bases. V dropped 3 bases and J dropped 2; count of bases not matched to a gene: 9. Germline V gene data show CDR1 as SGHTA and CDR2 as FQGNSA. This CDR3 contains 16 residues. The CDR3 nucleotides read TGTGCCAGCAGCTTGAGGACTCAGGGGGGTAACACTGAAGCTTTCTTT. Encoded protein: CASSLRTQGGNTEAFF. The complete variable domain, with remaining parts taken from reference TRBV7-2 and TRBJ1-1, reads GAGVSQSPSNKVTEKGKDVELRCDPISGHTALYWYRQSLGQGLEFLIYFQGNSAPDKSGLPSDRFSAERTGGSVSTLTIQRTQQEDSAVYLCASSLRTQGGNTEAFFGQGTRLTVV.

The chain recombines TRBV4-3 with TRBJ2-7; 7 bases fit TRBD1. Germline V gene data show CDR1 as LGHNA and CDR2 as YSLEER. This CDR3 contains 14 residues. Unmatched junction bases numbered 8, after V lost 4 bases and J lost 5 bases. The CDR3 coding sequence is TGCGCCAGCAGCCCCGACAGGGTCAAAAACGAGCAGTACTTC. Translating it yields CASSPDRVKNEQYF.

This rearrangement joins TRBV7-2 to TRBJ1-1; 7 positions match TRBD1. The V gene's germline CDR1 is SGHTA and CDR2 FQGNSA. This CDR3 contains 17 residues. V lost 2 bases, J lost 0 bases, and 9 bases stayed unmatched. DNA of the CDR3: TGTGCCAGCAGCTTATTTCCATCGACAGGGCTGAACACTGAAGCTTTCTTT. Its translation is CASSLFPSTGLNTEAFF.

The chain combines TRBV5-1 with TRBJ2-2; D is perhaps TRBD2 (5 bases). CDR3 length: 15 amino acids. Germline V lookup: CDR1 SGHRS, CDR2 YFSETQ. The V and J ends lost 0 bases and 3 bases respectively, with 9 bases between them. CDR3 coding DNA: TGCGCCAGCAGCTTGGGTGTAGCGCACACCGGGGAGCTGTTTTTT. It is translated as CASSLGVAHTGELFF.

This chain connects TRBV27 to TRBJ2-5; TRBD2 matches at 12 bases. With 2 bases clipped from V and 9 bases from J, the junction kept 10 bases outside the gene matches. The CDR3 is 16 residues long. Germline CDR1 MNHEY, CDR2 SMNVEV (reference sequence). The CDR3 loop reads CASSLILAGGPGAQYF. DNA for the CDR3: TGTGCCAGCAGTTTAATACTAGCGGGGGGCCCAGGGGCCCAGTACTTC.

The CDR3 is CASRDRVGEKLFF. CDR3 sequence (DNA): TGTGCCAGCAGGGACAGGGTGGGGGAAAAACTGTTTTTT. The J gene is TRBJ1-4, the V gene TRBV6-5; 8 bases are a match to TRBD1. From germline, CDR1 is MNHEY and CDR2 SVGAGI. The CDR3 covers 13 residues. Trimming took 6 bases from V and 8 from J; bases not matched to a gene: 5.

The chain has TRBV7-8 and TRBJ2-3; D is uncertain. CDR3 length: 12 residues. With 5 bases removed from V and 2 bases from J, the gap between germline ends came to 5 bases. CDR1 and CDR2 from the germline V gene are SGHVS and FQNEAQ. The chain's CDR3 is CASSPYTDTQYF. The CDR3 nucleotides are TGTGCCAGCAGCCCCTACACAGATACGCAGTATTTT.

This CDR3 is CASSPDQRGRETQYF. The CDR3 region has the DNA TGTGCCAGCAGCCCAGATCAGCGGGGGAGGGAGACCCAGTACTTC. The V and J genes are TRBV9 and TRBJ2-5; TRBD2 aligns across 8 bases. The CDR3 has 15 amino acids. V shed 4 bases, J shed 5 bases, and the junction held 10 bases outside the gene matches. Germline V CDR1 and CDR2: SGDLS, YYNGEE. Using reference TRBV9 and TRBJ2-5 for the parts outside the CDR3, the full variable domain is DSGVTQTPKHLITATGQRVTLRCSPRSGDLSVYWYQQSLDQGLQFLIQYYNGEERAKGNILERFSAQQFPDLHSELNLSSLELGDSALYFCASSPDQRGRETQYFGPGTRLLVL.

The rearrangement links TRBV2 to TRBJ2-1; 9 positions match TRBD2. Germline CDR1 reads SNHLY; CDR2 reads FYNNEI. The CDR3 spans 14 residues. The V and J ends lost 10 bases and 6 bases, in that order; junction bases with no gene match: 10. The CDR3 region is CATSAGGVVNEQFF. The CDR3 DNA reads as TGTGCCACCTCAGCGGGGGGCGTTGTCAATGAGCAGTTCTTC.

This CDR3 is CASSAGTGGLNYGYTF. CDR3 DNA: TGTGCCAGCAGTGCCGGGACAGGGGGCTTAAACTATGGCTACACCTTC. The chain couples TRBV5-4 to TRBJ1-2, with 12 positions matching TRBD1. This CDR3 contains 16 residues. The V and J ends lost 5 bases and 2 bases, in that order; junction bases with no gene match: 7. Germline V gene data show CDR1 as SGHNT and CDR2 as YYREEE (reference sequence).

This clone was found a few times. The chain couples TRBV5-6 to TRBJ1-6; the match to TRBD1 covers 7 bases. The V segment lost 2 bases and the J segment 8 bases; nucleotides outside the gene matches: 10. The CDR3 is 16 residues long. Germline values: CDR1 SGHDT, CDR2 YYEEEE. CDR3 in amino acids: CASSLRGPERDSPLHF. CDR3 DNA sequence: TGTGCCAGCAGCTTAAGGGGGCCAGAACGCGATTCACCCCTCCACTTT.

This rearrangement joins TRBV6-6 to TRBJ1-2; unclear D gene. From germline, CDR1 is MNHNY and CDR2 SVGAGI (reference sequence). This CDR3 has 15 amino acids. The V end was cut by 7 bases, the J end by 2 bases, with 17 bases between. CDR3 in amino acids: CASIPREGKNYGYTF. The CDR3 DNA follows: TGTGCCAGCATCCCCCGGGAGGGTAAGAACTATGGCTACACCTTC.

The CDR3 DNA follows: TGCGCCAGCAGCCAAGGCTTGGACTCATCCTACGAGCAGTACTTC. Its protein product is CASSQGLDSSYEQYF. The rearrangement links TRBV4-1 to TRBJ2-7; possible D gene TRBD2, 5 bases. The V end lost 1 base, the J end lost 1 base, and 11 bases lay between the germline ends. The CDR3 runs to 15 residues. Per germline, CDR1 MGHRA and CDR2 YSYEKL.

V usage is TRBV30 and J usage is TRBJ2-1; TRBD2 matches at 10 bases. This CDR3 has 15 residues. Germline lookup yields CDR1 GTSNPN and CDR2 SVGIG (reference sequence). Losses at the gene ends were 2 bases for V and 8 bases for J; bases not matched to a gene: 9. The DNA of the CDR3 is TGTGCCTGGAGTATCGGCCTAGCGGGGGAGGATGAGCAGTTCTTC. This sequence encodes CAWSIGLAGEDEQFF. The full variable domain, rest sourced from reference TRBV30 and TRBJ2-1, is SQTIHQWPATLVQPVGSPLSLECTVEGTSNPNLYWYRQAAGRGLQLLFYSVGIGQISSEVPQNLSASRPQDRQFILSSKKLLLSDSGFYLCAWSIGLAGEDEQFFGPGTRLTVL.

This rearrangement joins TRBV6-5 to TRBJ2-7, with D possibly being TRBD1 (5 bases). Trimming pared 2 bases from V and 6 bases from J, leaving 8 bases between. The length of the CDR3 is 12 residues. The germline V gene has CDR1 MNHEY and CDR2 SVGAGI. The CDR3 DNA sequence: TGTGCCAGCAGTTACAGGGGCCTCGAGCAGTACTTC. Amino acids: CASSYRGLEQYF.